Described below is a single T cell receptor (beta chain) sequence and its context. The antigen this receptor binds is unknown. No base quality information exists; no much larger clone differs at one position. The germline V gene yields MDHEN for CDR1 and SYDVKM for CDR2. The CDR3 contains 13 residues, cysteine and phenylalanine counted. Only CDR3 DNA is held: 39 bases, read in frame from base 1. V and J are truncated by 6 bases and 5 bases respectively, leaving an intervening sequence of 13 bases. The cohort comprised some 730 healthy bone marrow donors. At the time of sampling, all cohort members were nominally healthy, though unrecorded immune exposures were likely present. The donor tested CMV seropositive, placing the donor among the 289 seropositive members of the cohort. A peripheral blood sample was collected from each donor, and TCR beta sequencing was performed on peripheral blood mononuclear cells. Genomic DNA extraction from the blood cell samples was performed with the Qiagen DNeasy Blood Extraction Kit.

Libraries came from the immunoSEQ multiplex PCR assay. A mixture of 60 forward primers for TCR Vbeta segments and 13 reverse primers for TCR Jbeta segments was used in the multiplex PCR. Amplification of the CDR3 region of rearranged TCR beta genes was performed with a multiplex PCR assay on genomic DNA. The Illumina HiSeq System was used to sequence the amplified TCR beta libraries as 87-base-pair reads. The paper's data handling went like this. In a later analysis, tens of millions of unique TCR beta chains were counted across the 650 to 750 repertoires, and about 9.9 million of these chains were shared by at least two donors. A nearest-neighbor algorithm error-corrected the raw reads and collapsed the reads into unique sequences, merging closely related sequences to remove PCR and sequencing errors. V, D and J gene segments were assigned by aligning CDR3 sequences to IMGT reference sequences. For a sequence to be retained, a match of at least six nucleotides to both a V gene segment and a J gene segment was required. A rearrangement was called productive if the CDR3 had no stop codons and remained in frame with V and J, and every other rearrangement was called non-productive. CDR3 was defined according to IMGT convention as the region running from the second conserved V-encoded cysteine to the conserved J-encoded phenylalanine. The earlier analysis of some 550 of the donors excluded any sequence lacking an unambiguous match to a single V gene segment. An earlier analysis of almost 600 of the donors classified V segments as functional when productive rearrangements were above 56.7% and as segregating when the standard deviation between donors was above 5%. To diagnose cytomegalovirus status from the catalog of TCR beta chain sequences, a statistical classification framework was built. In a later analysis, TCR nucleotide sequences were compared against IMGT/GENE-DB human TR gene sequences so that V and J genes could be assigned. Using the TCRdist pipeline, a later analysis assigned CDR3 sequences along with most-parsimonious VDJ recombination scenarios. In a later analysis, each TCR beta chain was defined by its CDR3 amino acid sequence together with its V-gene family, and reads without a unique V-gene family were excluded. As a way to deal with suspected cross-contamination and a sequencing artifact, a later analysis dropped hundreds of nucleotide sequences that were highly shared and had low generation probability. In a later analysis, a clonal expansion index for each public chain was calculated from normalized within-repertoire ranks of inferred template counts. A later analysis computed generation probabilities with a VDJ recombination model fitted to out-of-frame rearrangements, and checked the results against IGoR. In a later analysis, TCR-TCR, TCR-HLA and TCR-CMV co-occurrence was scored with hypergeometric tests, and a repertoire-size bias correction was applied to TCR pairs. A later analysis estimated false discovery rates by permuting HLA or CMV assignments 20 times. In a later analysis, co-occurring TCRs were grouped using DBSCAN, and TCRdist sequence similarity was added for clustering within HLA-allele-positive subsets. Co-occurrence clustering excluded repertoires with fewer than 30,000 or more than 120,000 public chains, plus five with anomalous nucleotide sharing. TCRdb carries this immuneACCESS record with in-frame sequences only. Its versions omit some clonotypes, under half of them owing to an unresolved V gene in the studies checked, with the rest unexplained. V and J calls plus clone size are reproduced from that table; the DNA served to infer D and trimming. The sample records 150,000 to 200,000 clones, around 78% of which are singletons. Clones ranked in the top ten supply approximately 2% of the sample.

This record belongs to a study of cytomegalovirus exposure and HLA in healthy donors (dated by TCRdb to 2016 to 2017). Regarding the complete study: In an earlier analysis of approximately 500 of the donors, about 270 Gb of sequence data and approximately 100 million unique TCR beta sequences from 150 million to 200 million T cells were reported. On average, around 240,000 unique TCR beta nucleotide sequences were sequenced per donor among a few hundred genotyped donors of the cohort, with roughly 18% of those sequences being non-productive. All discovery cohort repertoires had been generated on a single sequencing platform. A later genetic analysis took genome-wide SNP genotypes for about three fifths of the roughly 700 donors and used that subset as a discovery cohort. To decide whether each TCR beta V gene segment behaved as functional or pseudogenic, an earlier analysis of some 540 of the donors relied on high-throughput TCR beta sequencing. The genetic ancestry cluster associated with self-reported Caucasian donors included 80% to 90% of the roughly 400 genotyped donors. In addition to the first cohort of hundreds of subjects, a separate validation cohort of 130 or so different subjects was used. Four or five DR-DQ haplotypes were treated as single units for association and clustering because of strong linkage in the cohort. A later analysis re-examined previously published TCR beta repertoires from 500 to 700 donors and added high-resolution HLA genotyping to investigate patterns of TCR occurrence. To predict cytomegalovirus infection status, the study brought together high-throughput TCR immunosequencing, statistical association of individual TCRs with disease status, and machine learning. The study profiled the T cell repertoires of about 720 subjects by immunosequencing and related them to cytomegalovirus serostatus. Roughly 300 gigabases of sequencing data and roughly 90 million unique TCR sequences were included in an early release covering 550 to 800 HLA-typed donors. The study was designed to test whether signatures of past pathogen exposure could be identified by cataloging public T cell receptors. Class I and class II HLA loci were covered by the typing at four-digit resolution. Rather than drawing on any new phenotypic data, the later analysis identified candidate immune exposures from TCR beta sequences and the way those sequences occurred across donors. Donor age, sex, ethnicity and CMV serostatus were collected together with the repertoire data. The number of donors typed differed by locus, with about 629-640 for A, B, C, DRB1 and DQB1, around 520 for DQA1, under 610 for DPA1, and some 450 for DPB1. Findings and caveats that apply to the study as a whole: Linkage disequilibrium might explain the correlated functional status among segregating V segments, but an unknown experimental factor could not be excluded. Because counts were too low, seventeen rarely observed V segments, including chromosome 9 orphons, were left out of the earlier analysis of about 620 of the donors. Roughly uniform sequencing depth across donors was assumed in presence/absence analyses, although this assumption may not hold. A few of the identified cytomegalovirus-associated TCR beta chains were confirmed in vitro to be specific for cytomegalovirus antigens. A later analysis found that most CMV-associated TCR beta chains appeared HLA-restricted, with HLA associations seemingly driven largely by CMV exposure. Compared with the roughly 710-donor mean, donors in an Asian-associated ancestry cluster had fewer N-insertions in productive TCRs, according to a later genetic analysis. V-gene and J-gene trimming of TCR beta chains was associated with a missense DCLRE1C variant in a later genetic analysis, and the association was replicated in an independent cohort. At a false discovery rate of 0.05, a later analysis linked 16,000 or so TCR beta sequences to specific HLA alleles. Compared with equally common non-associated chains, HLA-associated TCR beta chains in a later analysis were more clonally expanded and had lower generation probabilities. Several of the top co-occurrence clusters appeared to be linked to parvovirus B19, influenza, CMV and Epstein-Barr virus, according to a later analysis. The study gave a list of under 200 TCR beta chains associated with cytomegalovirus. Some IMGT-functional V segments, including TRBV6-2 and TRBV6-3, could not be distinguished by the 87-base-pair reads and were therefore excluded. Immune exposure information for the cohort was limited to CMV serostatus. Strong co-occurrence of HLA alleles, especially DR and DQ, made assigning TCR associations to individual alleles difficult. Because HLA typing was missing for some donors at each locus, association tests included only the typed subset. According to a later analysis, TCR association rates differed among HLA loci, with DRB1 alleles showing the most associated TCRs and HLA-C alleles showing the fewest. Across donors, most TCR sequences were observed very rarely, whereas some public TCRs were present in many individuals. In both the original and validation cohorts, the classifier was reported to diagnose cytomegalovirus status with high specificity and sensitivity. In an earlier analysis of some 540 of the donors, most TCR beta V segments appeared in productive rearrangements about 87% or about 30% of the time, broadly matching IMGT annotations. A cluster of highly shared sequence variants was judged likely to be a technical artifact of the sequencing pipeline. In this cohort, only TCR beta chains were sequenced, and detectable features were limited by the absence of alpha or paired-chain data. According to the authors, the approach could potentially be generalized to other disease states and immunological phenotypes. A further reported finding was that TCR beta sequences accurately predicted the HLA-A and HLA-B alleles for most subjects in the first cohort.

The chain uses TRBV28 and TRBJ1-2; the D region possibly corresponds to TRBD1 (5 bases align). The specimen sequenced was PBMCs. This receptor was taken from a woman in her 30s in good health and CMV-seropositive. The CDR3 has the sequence CASSFGGGYGYTF. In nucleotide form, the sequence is TGTGCCAGCAGCTTCGGGGGAGGATATGGCTACACCTTC.